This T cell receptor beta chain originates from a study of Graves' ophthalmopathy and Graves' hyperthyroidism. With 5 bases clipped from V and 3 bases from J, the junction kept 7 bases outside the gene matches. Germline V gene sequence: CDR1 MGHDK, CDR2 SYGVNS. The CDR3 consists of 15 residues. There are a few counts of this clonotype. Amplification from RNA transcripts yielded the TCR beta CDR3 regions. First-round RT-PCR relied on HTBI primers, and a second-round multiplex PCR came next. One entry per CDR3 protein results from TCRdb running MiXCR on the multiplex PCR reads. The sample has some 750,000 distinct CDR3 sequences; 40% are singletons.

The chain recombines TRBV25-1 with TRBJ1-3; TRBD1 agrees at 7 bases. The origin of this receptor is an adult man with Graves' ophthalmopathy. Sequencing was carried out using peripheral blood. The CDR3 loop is CASSLTQGVGNTIYF. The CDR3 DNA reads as TGTGCCAGCAGTTTAACCCAGGGGGTTGGAAACACCATATATTTT.